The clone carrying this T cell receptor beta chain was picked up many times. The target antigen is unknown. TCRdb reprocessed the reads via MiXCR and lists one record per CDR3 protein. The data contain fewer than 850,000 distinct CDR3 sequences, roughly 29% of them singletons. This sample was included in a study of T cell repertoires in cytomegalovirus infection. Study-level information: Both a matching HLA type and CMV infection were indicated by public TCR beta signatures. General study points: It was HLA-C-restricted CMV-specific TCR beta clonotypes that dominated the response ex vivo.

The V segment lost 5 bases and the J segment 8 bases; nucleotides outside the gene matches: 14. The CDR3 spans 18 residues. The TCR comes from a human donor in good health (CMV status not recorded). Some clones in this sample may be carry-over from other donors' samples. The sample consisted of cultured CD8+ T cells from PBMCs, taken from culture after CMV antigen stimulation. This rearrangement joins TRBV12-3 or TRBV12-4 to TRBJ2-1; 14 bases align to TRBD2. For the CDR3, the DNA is TGTGCCAGCAGTCCACGGACTAGCGGGGGGCGATTTAGGGATGAGCAGTTCTTC. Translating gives CASSPRTSGGRFRDEQFF.